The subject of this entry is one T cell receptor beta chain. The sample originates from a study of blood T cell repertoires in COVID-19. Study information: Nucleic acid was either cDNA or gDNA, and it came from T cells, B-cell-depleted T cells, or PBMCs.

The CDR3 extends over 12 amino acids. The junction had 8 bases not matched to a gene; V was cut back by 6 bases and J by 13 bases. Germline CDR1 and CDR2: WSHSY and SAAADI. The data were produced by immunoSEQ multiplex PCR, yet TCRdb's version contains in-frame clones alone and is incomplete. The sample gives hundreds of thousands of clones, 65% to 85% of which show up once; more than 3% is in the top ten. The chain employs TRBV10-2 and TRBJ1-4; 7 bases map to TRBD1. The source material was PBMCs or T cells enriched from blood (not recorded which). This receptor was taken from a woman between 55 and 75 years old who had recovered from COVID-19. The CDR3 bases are TGCGCCAGCAGCCTACAGGGGTTCGTACTGTTTTTT. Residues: CASSLQGFVLFF.